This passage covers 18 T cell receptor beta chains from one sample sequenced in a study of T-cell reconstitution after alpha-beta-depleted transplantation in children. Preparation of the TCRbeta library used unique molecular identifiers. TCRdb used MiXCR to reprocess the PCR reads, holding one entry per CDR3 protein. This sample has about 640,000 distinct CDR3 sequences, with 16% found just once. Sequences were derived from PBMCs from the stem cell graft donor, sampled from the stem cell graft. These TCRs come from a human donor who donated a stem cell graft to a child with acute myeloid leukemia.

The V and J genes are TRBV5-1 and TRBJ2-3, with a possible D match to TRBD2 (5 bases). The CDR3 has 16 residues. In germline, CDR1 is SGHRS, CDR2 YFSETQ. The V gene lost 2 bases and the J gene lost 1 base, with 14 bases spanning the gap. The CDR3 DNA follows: TGCGCCAGCAGCTTACCCCTTGGGAGCGGCACAGATACGCAGTATTTT. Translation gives CASSLPLGSGTDTQYF.

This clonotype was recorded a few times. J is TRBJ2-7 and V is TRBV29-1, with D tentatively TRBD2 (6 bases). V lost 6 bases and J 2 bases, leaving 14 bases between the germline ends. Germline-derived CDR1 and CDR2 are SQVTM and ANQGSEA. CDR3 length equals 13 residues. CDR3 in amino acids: CSVRTDYTYEQYF. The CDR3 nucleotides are TGCAGCGTCAGGACGGACTATACCTACGAGCAGTACTTC.

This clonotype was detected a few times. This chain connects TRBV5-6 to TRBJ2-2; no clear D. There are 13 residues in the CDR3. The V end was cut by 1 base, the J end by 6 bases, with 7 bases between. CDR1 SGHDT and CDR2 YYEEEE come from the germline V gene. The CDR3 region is CASSLWGPGELFF. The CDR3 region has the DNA TGTGCCAGCAGCTTGTGGGGTCCCGGGGAGCTGTTTTTT.

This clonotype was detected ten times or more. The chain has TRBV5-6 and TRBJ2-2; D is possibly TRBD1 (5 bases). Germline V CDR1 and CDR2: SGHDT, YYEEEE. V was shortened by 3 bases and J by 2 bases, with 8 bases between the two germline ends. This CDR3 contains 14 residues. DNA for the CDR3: TGTGCCAGCAGCTCGACAGTAAACACCGGGGAGCTGTTTTTT. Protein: CASSSTVNTGELFF.

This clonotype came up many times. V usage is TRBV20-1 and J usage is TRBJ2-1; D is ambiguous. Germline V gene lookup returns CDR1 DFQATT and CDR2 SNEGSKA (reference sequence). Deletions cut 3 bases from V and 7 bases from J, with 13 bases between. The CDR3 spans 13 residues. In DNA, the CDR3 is TGCAGTGCTAGCCCTAGGTTTGGGAATGAGCAGTTCTTC. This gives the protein CSASPRFGNEQFF.

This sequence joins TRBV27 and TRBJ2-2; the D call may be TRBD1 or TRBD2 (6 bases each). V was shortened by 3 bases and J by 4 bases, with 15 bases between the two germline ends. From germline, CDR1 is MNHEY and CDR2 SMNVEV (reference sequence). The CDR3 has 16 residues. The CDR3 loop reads CASSFIGGRGTGELFF. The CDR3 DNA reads TGTGCCAGCAGTTTTATTGGGGGGCGCGGCACCGGGGAGCTGTTTTTT.

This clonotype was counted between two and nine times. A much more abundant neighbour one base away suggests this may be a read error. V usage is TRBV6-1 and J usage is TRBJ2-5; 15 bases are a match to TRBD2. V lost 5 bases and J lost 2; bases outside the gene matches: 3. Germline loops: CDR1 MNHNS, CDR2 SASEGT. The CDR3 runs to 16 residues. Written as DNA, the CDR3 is TGTGCCAGCAGTACCGGGACTAGCGGGGGGCAAGAGACCCAGTACTTC. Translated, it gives CASSTGTSGGQETQYF.

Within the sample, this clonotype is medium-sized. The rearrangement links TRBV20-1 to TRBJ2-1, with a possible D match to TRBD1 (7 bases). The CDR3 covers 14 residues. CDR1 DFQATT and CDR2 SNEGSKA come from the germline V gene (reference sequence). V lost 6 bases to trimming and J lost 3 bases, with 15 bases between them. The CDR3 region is CSARGDLDYNEQFF. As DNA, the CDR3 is TGCAGTGCCAGGGGGGACTTAGACTACAATGAGCAGTTCTTC.

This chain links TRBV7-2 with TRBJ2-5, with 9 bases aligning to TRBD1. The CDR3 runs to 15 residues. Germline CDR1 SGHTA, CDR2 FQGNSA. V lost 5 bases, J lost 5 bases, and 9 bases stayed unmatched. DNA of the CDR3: TGTGCCAGCAGCAGGGTGTCACAGGGGGCTGAGACCCAGTACTTC. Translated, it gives CASSRVSQGAETQYF. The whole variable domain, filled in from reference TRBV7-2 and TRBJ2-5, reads GAGVSQSPSNKVTEKGKDVELRCDPISGHTALYWYRQSLGQGLEFLIYFQGNSAPDKSGLPSDRFSAERTGGSVSTLTIQRTQQEDSAVYLCASSRVSQGAETQYFGPGTRLLVL.

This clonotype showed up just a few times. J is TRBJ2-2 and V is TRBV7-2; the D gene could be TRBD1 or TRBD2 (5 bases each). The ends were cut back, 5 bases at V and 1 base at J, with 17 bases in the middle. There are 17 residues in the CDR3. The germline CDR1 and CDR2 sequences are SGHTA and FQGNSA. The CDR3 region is CASSPLPGTVNTGELFF. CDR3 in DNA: TGTGCCAGCAGCCCCCTTCCCGGGACGGTGAACACCGGGGAGCTGTTTTTT.

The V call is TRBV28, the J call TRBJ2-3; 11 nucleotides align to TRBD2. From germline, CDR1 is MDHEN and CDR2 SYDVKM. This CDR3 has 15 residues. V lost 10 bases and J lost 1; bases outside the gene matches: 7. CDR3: CATDPTSGGTDTQYF. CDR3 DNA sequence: TGTGCCACCGACCCGACTAGCGGGGGCACAGATACGCAGTATTTT. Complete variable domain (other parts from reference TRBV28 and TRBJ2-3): DVKVTQSSRYLVKRTGEKVFLECVQDMDHENMFWYRQDPGLGLRLIYFSYDVKMKEKGDIPEGYSVSREKKERFSLILESASTNQTSMYLCATDPTSGGTDTQYFGPGTRLTVL.

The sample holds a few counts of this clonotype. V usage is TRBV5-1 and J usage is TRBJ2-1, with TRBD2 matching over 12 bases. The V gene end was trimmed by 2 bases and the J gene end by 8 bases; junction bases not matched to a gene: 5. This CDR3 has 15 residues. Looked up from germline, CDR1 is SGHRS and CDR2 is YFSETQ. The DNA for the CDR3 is TGCGCCAGCAGCTTCTCTAGCGGGGGGGCGGATGAGCAGTTCTTC. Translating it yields CASSFSSGGADEQFF.

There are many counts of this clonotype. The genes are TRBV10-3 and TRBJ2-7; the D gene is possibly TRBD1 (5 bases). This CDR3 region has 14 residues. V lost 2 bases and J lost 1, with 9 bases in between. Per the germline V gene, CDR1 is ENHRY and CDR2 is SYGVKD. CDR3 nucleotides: TGTGCCATCAGTGAGCAAGCAGGGTCCTACGAGCAGTACTTC. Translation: CAISEQAGSYEQYF.

The CDR3 DNA reads as TGCGCCAGCAGCTTGGCAGCGGGGGTAAAAGATACGCAGTATTTT. It codes for CASSLAAGVKDTQYF. The rearrangement joins TRBV5-1 to TRBJ2-3; 8 positions agree with TRBD2. V trimming: 0 bases; J trimming: 5 bases; junction bases outside the gene matches: 5. The germline V gene has CDR1 SGHRS and CDR2 YFSETQ. The CDR3 contains 15 residues.

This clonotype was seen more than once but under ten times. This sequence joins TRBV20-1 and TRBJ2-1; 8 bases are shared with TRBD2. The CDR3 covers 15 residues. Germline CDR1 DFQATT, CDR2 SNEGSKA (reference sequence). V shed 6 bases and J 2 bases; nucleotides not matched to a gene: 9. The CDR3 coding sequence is TGCAGTGCGCGGGGACTAGGGCTCACCTACAATGAGCAGTTCTTC. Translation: CSARGLGLTYNEQFF.

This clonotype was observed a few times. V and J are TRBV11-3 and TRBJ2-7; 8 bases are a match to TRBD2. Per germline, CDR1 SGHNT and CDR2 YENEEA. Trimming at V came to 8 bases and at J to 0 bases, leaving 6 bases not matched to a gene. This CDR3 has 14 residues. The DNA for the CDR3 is TGTGCCAGCTCCGGGGGGGCCAGCTCCTACGAGCAGTACTTC. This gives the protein CASSGGASSYEQYF. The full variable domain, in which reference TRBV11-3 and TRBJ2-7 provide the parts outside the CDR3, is EAGVVQSPRYKIIEKKQPVAFWCNPISGHNTLYWYLQNLGQGPELLIRYENEEAVDDSQLPKDRFSAERLKGVDSTLKIQPAELGDSAVYLCASSGGASSYEQYFGPGTRLTVT.

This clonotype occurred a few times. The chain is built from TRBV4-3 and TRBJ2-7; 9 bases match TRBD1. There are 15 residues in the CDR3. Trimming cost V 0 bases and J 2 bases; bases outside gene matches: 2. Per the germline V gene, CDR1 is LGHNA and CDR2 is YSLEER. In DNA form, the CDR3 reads TGCGCCAGCAGCCAAGAGACAGGGGGGGCCTACGAGCAGTACTTC. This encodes CASSQETGGAYEQYF.

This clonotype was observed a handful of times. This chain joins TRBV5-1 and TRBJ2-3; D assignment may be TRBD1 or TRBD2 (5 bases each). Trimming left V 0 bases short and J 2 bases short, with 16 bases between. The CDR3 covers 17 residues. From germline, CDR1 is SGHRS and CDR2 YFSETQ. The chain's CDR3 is CASSLANVRGPTDTQYF. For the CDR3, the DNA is TGCGCCAGCAGCTTGGCCAACGTGAGGGGACCCACAGATACGCAGTATTTT.